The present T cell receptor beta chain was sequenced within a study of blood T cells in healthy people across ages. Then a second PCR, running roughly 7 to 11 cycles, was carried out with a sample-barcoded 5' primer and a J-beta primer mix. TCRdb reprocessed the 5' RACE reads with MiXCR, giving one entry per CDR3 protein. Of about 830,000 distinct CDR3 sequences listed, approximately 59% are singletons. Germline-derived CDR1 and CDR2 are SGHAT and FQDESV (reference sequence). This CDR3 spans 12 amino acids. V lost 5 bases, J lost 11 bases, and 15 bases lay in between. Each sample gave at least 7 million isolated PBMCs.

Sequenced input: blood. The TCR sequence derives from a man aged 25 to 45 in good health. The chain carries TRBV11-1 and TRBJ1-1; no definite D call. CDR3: CASSGVEGDAFF. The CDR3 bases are TGTGCCAGCAGCGGAGTGGAGGGAGACGCTTTCTTT.